These 14 T cell receptor beta chains came from one sample sequenced in a study of T cell responses to AZD1222 COVID-19 vaccine. Here immunoSEQ multiplex PCR was the method, and the copy in TCRdb shows in-frame clones only, minus some. The sample holds roughly 140,000 clones, over 80% seen once. The input for sequencing was peripheral blood, taken on day 0 of MenACWY control vaccination. The receptors were sampled from an adult in good health.

Concerning this clone: Other DNA sequences in the sample encode the same CDR3. V is TRBV9 and J is TRBJ1-1, with TRBD1 as a possible D gene (6 bases). Trimming shortened V by 0 bases and J by 1 base, and 10 bases separated the two germline ends. This CDR3 is built from 15 residues. Germline V gene sequence: CDR1 SGDLS, CDR2 YYNGEE. This CDR3 reads CASSVGGGRNTEAFF. The CDR3 DNA reads TGTGCCAGCAGCGTAGGGGGGGGCAGGAACACTGAAGCTTTCTTT.

The V gene is TRBV20-1, the J gene TRBJ1-5; D may be TRBD1 (6 bases). CDR3 length equals 15 residues. Per the germline V gene, CDR1 is DFQATT and CDR2 is SNEGSKA (reference sequence). Deletions cut 3 bases from V and 7 bases from J, with 19 bases between. In DNA form, the CDR3 reads TGCAGTGCTAGTCCGACAGGACTAACGCGGCAGCCCCAGCATTTT. This sequence encodes CSASPTGLTRQPQHF.

The chain has TRBV5-4 and TRBJ2-3; 10 nucleotides align to TRBD2. Germline values: CDR1 SGHNT, CDR2 YYREEE (reference sequence). With 0 bases clipped from V and 4 bases from J, the junction kept 8 bases outside the gene matches. The CDR3 runs 17 residues. For the CDR3, the DNA is TGTGCCAGCAGCTTGGAGCAGCTAGCGGGAGTCCCAGATACGCAGTATTTT. This codes for CASSLEQLAGVPDTQYF.

The chain links TRBV6-5 to TRBJ1-1; TRBD1 matches 9 bases. Germline trimming cut 5 bases from V and 5 bases from J; bases unmatched to any gene: 9. Per the germline V gene, CDR1 is MNHEY and CDR2 is SVGAGI. This CDR3 is 15 amino acids long. CDR3 DNA: TGTGCCAGCAGTATCCCGGGACAGGGATCGACTGAAGCTTTCTTT. Protein product: CASSIPGQGSTEAFF.

The chain is built from TRBV2 and TRBJ1-1, with D maybe TRBD1 (6 bases). This CDR3 is built from 14 residues. Trimming pared 6 bases from V and 3 bases from J, leaving 14 bases between. Germline CDR1 is SNHLY and CDR2 is FYNNEI. The CDR3 here is CASRHRDLDTEAFF. CDR3 coding DNA: TGTGCCAGCAGGCACAGGGACTTGGACACTGAAGCTTTCTTT.

This clone is a singleton in its sample. This chain links TRBV10-3 with TRBJ1-1; a possible D gene is TRBD1 (5 bases). V lost 4 bases and J 4 bases, leaving 13 bases between the germline ends. CDR1 is ENHRY, CDR2 SYGVKD, per germline. This CDR3 has 14 amino acids. CDR3: CAISGAGSSTEAFF. For the CDR3, the DNA is TGTGCCATCAGTGGGGCAGGGTCAAGCACTGAAGCTTTCTTT.

The chain recombines TRBV5-1 with TRBJ1-5; D may be TRBD1 (5 bases). There are 13 residues in the CDR3. From germline, CDR1 is SGHRS and CDR2 YFSETQ. V shed 5 bases and J shed 3 bases, with 9 bases lying between them. The CDR3 nucleotides read TGCGCCAGCAGACAGGACGACAATCAGCCCCAGCATTTT. It is translated as CASRQDDNQPQHF.

The chain couples TRBV9 to TRBJ1-3; D gene unclear. Germline V gene data show CDR1 as SGDLS and CDR2 as YYNGEE. The length of the CDR3 is 15 residues. Trimming pared 0 bases from V and 2 bases from J, leaving 9 bases between. The CDR3 DNA reads TGTGCCAGCAGCGTAGGCCGGGGTACTGGAAACACCATATATTTT. It yields the protein CASSVGRGTGNTIYF.

V gene TRBV19 combines with J gene TRBJ2-2, with D unresolved. The germline CDR1 and CDR2 sequences are LNHDA and SQIVND (reference sequence). The V end lost 3 bases, the J end lost 3 bases, and 8 bases lay between the germline ends. The CDR3 is 14 residues long. The DNA for the CDR3 is TGTGCCAGTAGTATCAACGCGTACACCGGGGAGCTGTTTTTT. Translated, it gives CASSINAYTGELFF. The whole variable domain, filled in from reference TRBV19 and TRBJ2-2, reads DGGITQSPKYLFRKEGQNVTLSCEQNLNHDAMYWYRQDPGQGLRLIYYSQIVNDFQKGDIAEGYSVSREKKESFPLTVTSAQKNPTAFYLCASSINAYTGELFFGEGSRLTVL.

The chain combines TRBV19 with TRBJ1-5; no clear D. V lost 7 bases and J lost 0, with 16 bases in between. The CDR3 runs to 16 residues. Looked up from germline, CDR1 is LNHDA and CDR2 is SQIVND (reference sequence). The CDR3 DNA reads as TGTGCCAGTAAAACCGTGGGAAGGTATAGCAATCAGCCCCAGCATTTT. This gives the protein CASKTVGRYSNQPQHF.

The gene calls are TRBV28 and TRBJ2-1; 8 nucleotides line up with TRBD2. Unmatched junction bases numbered 7, after V lost 7 bases and J lost 2 bases. Germline loops: CDR1 MDHEN, CDR2 SYDVKM. The CDR3 extends over 15 amino acids. CDR3 DNA sequence: TGTGCCAGCATCGCGGGACTAGGTCCCTACAATGAGCAGTTCTTC. This gives the protein CASIAGLGPYNEQFF.

The rearrangement links TRBV15 to TRBJ2-3; 8 nucleotides match TRBD2. The CDR3 loop spans 15 amino acids. Per the germline V gene, CDR1 is LNHNV and CDR2 is YYDKDF (reference sequence). Trimming removed 2 bases from V and 1 base from J; junction bases left unmatched: 2. The CDR3 here is CATSRIAGRTDTQYF. The CDR3 coding sequence is TGTGCCACCAGCAGAATAGCGGGACGCACAGATACGCAGTATTTT. Full variable domain (outside the CDR3, taken from reference TRBV15 and TRBJ2-3): DAMVIQNPRYQVTQFGKPVTLSCSQTLNHNVMYWYQQKSSQAPKLLFHYYDKDFNNEADTPDNFQSRRPNTSFCFLDIRSPGLGDTAMYLCATSRIAGRTDTQYFGPGTRLTVL.

This CDR3 reads CASSGGGGDYEQYF. CDR3 DNA: TGCGCCAGCAGCGGGGGCGGGGGTGACTACGAGCAGTACTTC. The chain links TRBV5-1 to TRBJ2-7, with TRBD2 as a possible D gene (7 bases). Trimming removed 4 bases from V and 3 bases from J, with 14 bases in between. Germline CDR1 reads SGHRS; CDR2 reads YFSETQ. The CDR3 length is 14 residues.

V gene TRBV5-1 combines with J gene TRBJ1-2, with 12 bases fitting TRBD1. The CDR3 loop spans 16 amino acids. The germline gives CDR1 SGHRS, CDR2 YFSETQ. With 4 bases clipped from V and 8 bases from J, the junction kept 12 bases outside the gene matches. The CDR3 DNA sequence: TGCGCCAGCAGCCTGAATCCGGGACAGGGGGCGCGGGGCTACACCTTC. Translation gives CASSLNPGQGARGYTF. Complete variable domain (other parts from reference TRBV5-1 and TRBJ1-2): KAGVTQTPRYLIKTRGQQVTLSCSPISGHRSVSWYQQTPGQGLQFLFEYFSETQRNKGNFPGRFSGRQFSNSRSEMNVSTLELGDSALYLCASSLNPGQGARGYTFGSGTRLTVV.